Shown below are 2 T cell receptor beta chains from a single sample sequenced in a study of T cells in Graves' hyperthyroidism and ophthalmopathy. Amplification yielded TCR beta CDR3 regions, with RNA transcripts as the source. First-round RT-PCR with HTBI primers amplified the TCR CDR3 region. MiXCR was run by TCRdb on the multiplex PCR reads, yielding one entry per CDR3 protein. Of fewer than 650,000 distinct CDR3 sequences in the sample, around 14% were seen once. Sequences were obtained from blood. Receptor source: a young woman with Graves' ophthalmopathy.

This clonotype has a count of ten or more. V is TRBV30 and J is TRBJ1-3; D uncertain. CDR3 length: 13 residues. Germline V gene sequence: CDR1 GTSNPN, CDR2 SVGIG (reference sequence). Trimming pared 1 base from V and 0 bases from J, leaving 4 bases between. This chain's CDR3 is CAWSGNSGNTIYF. As DNA, the CDR3 is TGTGCCTGGAGTGGGAACTCTGGAAACACCATATATTTT.

The V gene is TRBV7-6, the J gene TRBJ2-3; 9 bases are shared with TRBD2. CDR3 length: 17 amino acids. Per germline, CDR1 SGHVS and CDR2 FNYEAQ. V was clipped by 4 bases and J by 4 bases; unmatched bases: 12. In DNA, the CDR3 is TGTGCCAGCAGCTCCTCCTTAGCGGGAGCGGGCGCAGATACGCAGTATTTT. Protein: CASSSSLAGAGADTQYF.